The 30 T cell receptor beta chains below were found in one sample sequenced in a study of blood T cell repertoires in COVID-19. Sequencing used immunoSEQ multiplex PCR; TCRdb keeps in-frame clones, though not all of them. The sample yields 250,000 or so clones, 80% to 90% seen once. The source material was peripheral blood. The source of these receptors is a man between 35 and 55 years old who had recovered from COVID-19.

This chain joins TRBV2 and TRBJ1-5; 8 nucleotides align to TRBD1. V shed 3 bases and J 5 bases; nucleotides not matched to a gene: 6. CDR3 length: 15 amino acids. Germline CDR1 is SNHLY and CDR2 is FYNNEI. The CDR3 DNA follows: TGTGCCAGCAGTGAGGACAGGGTGGTAGATCAGCCCCAGCATTTT. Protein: CASSEDRVVDQPQHF.

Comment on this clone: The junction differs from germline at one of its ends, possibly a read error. The CDR3 here is CASSFGDNNSPLHF. The CDR3 region has the DNA TGCGCCAGCAGCTTTGGCGACAATAACTCACCCCTCCACTTT. The V and J genes are TRBV5-1 and TRBJ1-6, with D unclear. The CDR3 runs to 14 residues. CDR1 and CDR2 (germline): SGHRS, YFSETQ.

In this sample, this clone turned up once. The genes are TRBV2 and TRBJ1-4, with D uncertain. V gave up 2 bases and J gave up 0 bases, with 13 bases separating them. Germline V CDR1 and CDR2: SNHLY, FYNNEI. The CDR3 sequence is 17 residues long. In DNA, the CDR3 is TGTGCCAGCAGTGAATCGGGAGGGTATGCAACTAATGAAAAACTGTTTTTT. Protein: CASSESGGYATNEKLFF.

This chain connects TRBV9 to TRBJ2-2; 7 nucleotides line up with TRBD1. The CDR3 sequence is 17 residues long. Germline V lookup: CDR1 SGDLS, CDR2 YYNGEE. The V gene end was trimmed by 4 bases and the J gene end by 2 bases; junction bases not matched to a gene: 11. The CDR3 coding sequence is TGTGCCAGCAGCCTTACCTCGGGACAGCTTAACACCGGGGAGCTGTTTTTT. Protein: CASSLTSGQLNTGELFF.

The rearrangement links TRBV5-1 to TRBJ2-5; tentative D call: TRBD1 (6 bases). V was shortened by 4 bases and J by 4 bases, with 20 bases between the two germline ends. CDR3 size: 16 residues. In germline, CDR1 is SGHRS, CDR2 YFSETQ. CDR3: CASSTSPGHLIETQYF. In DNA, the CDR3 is TGCGCCAGCAGCACCTCCCCGGGACATTTGATAGAGACCCAGTACTTC.

The CDR3 bases are TGTGCCAGCAGGCGGGCAGGCTCTGGCTACACCTTC. It translates to CASRRAGSGYTF. V gene TRBV12-3 or TRBV12-4 combines with J gene TRBJ1-2; no clear D. V was shortened by 6 bases and J by 7 bases, with 12 bases between the two germline ends. The CDR3 runs 12 residues.

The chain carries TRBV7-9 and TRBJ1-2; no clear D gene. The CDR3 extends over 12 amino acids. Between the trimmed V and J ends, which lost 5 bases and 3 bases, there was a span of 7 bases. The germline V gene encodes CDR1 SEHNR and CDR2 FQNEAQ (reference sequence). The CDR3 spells CASSRVDYGYTF. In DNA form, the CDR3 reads TGTGCCAGCAGCAGAGTCGACTATGGCTACACCTTC.

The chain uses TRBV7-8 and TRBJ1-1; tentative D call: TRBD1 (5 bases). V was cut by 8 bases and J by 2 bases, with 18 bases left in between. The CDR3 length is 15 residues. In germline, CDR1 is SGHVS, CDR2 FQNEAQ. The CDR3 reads CASRRDVDFNTEAFF. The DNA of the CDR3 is TGTGCCAGCCGGCGGGACGTCGATTTCAACACTGAAGCTTTCTTT. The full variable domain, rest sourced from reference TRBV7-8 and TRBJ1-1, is GAGVSQSPRYKVAKRGQDVALRCDPISGHVSLFWYQQALGQGPEFLTYFQNEAQLDKSGLPSDRFFAERPEGSVSTLKIQRTQQEDSAVYLCASRRDVDFNTEAFFGQGTRLTVV.

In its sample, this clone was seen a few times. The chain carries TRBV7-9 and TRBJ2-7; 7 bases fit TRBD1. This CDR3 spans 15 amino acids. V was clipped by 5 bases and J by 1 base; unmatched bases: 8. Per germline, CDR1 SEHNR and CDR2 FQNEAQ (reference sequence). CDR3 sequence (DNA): TGTGCCAGCAGCACCCGGACAGGACAGTCCTACGAGCAGTACTTC. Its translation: CASSTRTGQSYEQYF.

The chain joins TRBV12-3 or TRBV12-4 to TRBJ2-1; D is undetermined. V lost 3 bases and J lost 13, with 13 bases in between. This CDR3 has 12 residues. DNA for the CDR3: TGTGCCAGCAGTTTCTCACTTGGTTTTCAGTTCTTC. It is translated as CASSFSLGFQFF.

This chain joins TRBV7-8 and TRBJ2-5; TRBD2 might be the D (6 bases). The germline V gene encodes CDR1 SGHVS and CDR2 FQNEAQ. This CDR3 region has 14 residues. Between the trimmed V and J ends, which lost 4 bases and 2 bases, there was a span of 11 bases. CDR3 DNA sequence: TGTGCCAGCAGCTCAAGGACTATTCAAGAGACCCAGTACTTC. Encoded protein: CASSSRTIQETQYF.

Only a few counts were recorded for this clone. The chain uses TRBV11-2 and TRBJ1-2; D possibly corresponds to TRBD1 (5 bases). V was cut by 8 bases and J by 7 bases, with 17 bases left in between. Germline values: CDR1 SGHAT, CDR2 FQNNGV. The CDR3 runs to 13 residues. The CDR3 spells CASVPGGDPGYTF. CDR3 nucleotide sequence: TGTGCCAGCGTCCCCGGAGGGGATCCTGGCTACACCTTC.

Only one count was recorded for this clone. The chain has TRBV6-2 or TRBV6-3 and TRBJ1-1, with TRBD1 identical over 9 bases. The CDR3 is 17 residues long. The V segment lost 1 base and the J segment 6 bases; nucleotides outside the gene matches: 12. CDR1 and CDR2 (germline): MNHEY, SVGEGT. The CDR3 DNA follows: TGTGCCAGCAGTTACTTAACCCGACAGGGGGGGAAACCTGAAGCTTTCTTT. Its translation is CASSYLTRQGGKPEAFF.

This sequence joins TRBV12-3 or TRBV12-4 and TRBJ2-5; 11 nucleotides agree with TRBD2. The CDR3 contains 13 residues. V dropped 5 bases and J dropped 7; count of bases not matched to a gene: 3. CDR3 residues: CASSLGLAGTQYF. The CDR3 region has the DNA TGTGCCAGCAGTCTCGGACTAGCGGGGACCCAGTACTTC.

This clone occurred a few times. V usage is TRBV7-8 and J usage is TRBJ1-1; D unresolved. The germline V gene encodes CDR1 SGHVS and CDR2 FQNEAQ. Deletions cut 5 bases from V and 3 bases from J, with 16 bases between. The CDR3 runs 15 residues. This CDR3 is CASSPGRAGDTEAFF. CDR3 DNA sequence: TGTGCCAGCAGCCCCGGACGGGCCGGGGACACTGAAGCTTTCTTT.

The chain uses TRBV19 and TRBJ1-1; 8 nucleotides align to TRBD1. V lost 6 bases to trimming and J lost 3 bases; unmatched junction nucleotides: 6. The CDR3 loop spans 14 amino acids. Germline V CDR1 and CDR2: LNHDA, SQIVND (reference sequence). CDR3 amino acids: CASRGDRMDTEAFF. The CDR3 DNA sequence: TGTGCCAGTAGGGGGGACAGGATGGACACTGAAGCTTTCTTT.

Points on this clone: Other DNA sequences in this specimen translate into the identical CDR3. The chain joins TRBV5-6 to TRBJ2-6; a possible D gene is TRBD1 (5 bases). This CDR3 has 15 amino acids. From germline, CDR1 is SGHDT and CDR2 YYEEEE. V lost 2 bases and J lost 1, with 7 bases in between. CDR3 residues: CASSLGVSGANVLTF. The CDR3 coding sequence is TGTGCCAGCAGCTTAGGGGTATCTGGGGCCAACGTCCTGACTTTC.

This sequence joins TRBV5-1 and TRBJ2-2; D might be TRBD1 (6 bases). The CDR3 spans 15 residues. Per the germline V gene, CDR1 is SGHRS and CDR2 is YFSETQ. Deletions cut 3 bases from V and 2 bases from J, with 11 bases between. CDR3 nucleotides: TGCGCCAGCAGCTCTTGGGACACCAACACCGGGGAGCTGTTTTTT. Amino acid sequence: CASSSWDTNTGELFF.

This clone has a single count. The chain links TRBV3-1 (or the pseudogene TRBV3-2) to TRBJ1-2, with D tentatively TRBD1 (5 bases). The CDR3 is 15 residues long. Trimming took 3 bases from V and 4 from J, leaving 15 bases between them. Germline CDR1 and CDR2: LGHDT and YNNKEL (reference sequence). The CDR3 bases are TGTGCCAGCAGCCAGGGGGGGACGGGCCTCTATGGCTACACCTTC. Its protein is CASSQGGTGLYGYTF.

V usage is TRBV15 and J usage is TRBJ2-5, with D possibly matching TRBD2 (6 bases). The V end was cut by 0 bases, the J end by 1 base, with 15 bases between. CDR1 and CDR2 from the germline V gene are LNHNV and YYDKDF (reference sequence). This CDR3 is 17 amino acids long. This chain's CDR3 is CATSRDPAGSGQETQYF. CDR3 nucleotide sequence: TGTGCCACCAGCAGAGATCCGGCGGGGTCGGGCCAAGAGACCCAGTACTTC. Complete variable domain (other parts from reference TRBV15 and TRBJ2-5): DAMVIQNPRYQVTQFGKPVTLSCSQTLNHNVMYWYQQKSSQAPKLLFHYYDKDFNNEADTPDNFQSRRPNTSFCFLDIRSPGLGDTAMYLCATSRDPAGSGQETQYFGPGTRLLVL.

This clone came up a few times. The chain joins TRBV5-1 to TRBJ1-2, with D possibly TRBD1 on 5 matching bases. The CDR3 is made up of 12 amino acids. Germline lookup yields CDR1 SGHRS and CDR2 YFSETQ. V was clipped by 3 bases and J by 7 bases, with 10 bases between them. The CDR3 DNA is TGCGCCAGCAGCTCCCAGGGAACTGGCTACACCTTC. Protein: CASSSQGTGYTF.

The CDR3 region has the DNA TGCAGCGCCGCCCCGGACACGAACACTGAAGCTTTCTTT. Its protein product is CSAAPDTNTEAFF. The rearrangement uses TRBV29-1 and TRBJ1-1; D might be TRBD1 (5 bases). V was shortened by 7 bases and J by 1 base, with 13 bases between the two germline ends. Per the germline V gene, CDR1 is SQVTM and CDR2 is ANQGSEA. The length of the CDR3 is 13 residues.

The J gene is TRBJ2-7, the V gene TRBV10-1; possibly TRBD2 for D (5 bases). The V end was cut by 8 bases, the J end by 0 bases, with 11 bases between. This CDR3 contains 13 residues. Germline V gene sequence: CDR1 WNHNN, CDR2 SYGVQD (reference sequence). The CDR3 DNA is TGCGCCAGCCCCCGGGGTAACTCCTACGAGCAGTACTTC. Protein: CASPRGNSYEQYF.

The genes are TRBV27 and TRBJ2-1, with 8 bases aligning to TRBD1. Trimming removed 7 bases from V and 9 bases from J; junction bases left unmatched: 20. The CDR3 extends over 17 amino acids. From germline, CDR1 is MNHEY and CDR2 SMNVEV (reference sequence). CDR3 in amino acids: CASNDINRRTGRIEQFF. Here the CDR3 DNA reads TGTGCCAGCAACGATATTAACCGAAGGACAGGGAGGATTGAGCAGTTCTTC.

The CDR3 nucleotides read TGTGCCAGCAGCCACCTTCCCGGGACAGGGGGTCGGAACACTGAAGCTTTCTTT. Amino acids: CASSHLPGTGGRNTEAFF. This rearrangement joins TRBV3-1 (or the pseudogene TRBV3-2) to TRBJ1-1, with 11 bases matching TRBD1. CDR3 length equals 18 residues. Germline CDR1 reads LGHDT; CDR2 reads YNNKEL (reference sequence). V lost 3 bases, J lost 1 base, and 10 bases stayed unmatched.

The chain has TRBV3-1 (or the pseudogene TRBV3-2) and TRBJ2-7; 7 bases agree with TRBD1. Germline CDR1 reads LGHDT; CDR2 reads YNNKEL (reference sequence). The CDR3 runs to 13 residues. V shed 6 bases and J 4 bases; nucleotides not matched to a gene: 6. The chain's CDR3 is CASSRGQNYEQYF. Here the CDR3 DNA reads TGTGCCAGCAGTCGGGGACAGAATTACGAGCAGTACTTC.

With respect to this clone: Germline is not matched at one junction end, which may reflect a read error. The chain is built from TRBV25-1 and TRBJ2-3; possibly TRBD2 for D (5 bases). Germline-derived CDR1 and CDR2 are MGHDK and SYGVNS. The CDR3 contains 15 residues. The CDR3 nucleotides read TGTGCCAGCAGTGAATCGGGTGGGAGCAAAGATACGCAGTATTTT. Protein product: CASSESGGSKDTQYF.

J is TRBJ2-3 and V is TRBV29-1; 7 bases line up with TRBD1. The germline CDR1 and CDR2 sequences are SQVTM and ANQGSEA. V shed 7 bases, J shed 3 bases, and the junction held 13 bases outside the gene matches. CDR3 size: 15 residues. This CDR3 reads CSADWTGELTDTQYF. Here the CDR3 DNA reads TGCAGCGCCGATTGGACAGGCGAGCTAACAGATACGCAGTATTTT.

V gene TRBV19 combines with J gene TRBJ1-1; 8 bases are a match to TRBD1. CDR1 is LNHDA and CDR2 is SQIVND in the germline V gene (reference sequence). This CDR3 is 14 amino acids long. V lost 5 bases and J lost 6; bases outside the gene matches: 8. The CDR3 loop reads CASSWNRGFSEAFF. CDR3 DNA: TGTGCCAGTAGTTGGAACAGGGGGTTTTCTGAAGCTTTCTTT.

For the CDR3, the DNA is TGTGCCAGTAGTATAGATACCAGGGGAATGAACTATGGCTACACCTTC. This codes for CASSIDTRGMNYGYTF. The V gene is TRBV19, the J gene TRBJ1-2; tentative D call: TRBD1 (6 bases). Trimming pared 0 bases from V and 2 bases from J, leaving 13 bases between. Germline CDR1 is LNHDA and CDR2 is SQIVND (reference sequence). The CDR3 extends over 16 amino acids.